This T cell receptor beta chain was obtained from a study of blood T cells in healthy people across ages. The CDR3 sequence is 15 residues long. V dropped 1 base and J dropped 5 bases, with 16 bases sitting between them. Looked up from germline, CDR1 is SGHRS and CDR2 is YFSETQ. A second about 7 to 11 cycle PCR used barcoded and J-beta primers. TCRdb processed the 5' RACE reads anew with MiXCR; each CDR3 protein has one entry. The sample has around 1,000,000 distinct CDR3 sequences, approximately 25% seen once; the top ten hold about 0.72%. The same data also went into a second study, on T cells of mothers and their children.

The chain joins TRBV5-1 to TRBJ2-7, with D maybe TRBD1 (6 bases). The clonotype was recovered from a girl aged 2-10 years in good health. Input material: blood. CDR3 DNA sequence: TGCGCCAGCAGCTTGAGTACAGGGACGCGGAACGAGCAGTACTTC. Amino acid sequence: CASSLSTGTRNEQYF. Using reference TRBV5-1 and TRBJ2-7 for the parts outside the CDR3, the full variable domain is KAGVTQTPRYLIKTRGQQVTLSCSPISGHRSVSWYQQTPGQGLQFLFEYFSETQRNKGNFPGRFSGRQFSNSRSEMNVSTLELGDSALYLCASSLSTGTRNEQYFGPGTRLTVT.